This TCR beta chain stems from a study of early T cells in non-severe SARS-CoV-2 infection. In this sample, this clonotype turned up many times. Each cDNA molecule carried a unique molecular identifier. TCRdb re-derived calls from the 5' RACE reads in MiXCR, one entry per CDR3 protein. This sample has tens of thousands of distinct CDR3 sequences, with less than 6.5% found just once. There are 13 residues in the CDR3. Trimming took off 3 bases at V and 2 bases at J, with 5 bases between the two ends. V and J are TRBV23-1 and TRBJ1-5; D gene uncertain. TRBV23-1 is annotated as an ORF whose role is uncertain. The clonotype comes from an adult who was a healthcare worker with PCR-confirmed SARS-CoV-2 infection or an uninfected control (not recorded which). Specimen: whole blood, collected at baseline. The CDR3 nucleotides read TGCGCCAGCAGTCAGGGAGGCAATCAGCCCCAGCATTTT. Its protein is CASSQGGNQPQHF.